Below are 30 T cell receptor beta chains sequenced from a single sample in a study of cytomegalovirus exposure and HLA in healthy donors. 60 Vbeta and 13 Jbeta primers were used in PCR. Assay used: immunoSEQ multiplex PCR; TCRdb lists only in-frame clones, some missing. The table lists 95,000 to 150,000 clones, about 73% of them singletons. Material: PBMCs. All receptors derive from a woman in her thirties or forties in good health and CMV-seronegative.

The table lists this clone with a few counts. Other DNA sequences within the sample encode an identical CDR3. The gene calls are TRBV10-3 and TRBJ1-6; D is perhaps TRBD1 (5 bases). Germline lookup yields CDR1 ENHRY and CDR2 SYGVKD. V shed 4 bases and J shed 7 bases, with 11 bases lying between them. CDR3 size: 14 residues. CDR3 region: CAISGWQGNSPLHF. Here the CDR3 DNA reads TGTGCCATCAGTGGGTGGCAGGGCAATTCACCCCTCCACTTT.

This clone has a handful of counts. V gene TRBV2 combines with J gene TRBJ2-5, with unresolved D. Germline values: CDR1 SNHLY, CDR2 FYNNEI. The V gene lost 4 bases and the J gene lost 5 bases, with 5 bases spanning the gap. The CDR3 is 11 amino acids. The CDR3, as DNA: TGTGCCAGCAGTGCTGTCGAGACCCAGTACTTC. Its translation is CASSAVETQYF.

The chain joins TRBV7-9 to TRBJ2-1; 8 nucleotides align to TRBD2. V trimming: 4 bases; J trimming: 6 bases; junction bases outside the gene matches: 5. Germline CDR1 is SEHNR and CDR2 is FQNEAQ (reference sequence). The CDR3 contains 14 residues. The CDR3 reads CASSSLAGPNEQFF. In nucleotides, the CDR3 is TGTGCCAGCAGCTCCTTAGCGGGACCCAATGAGCAGTTCTTC.

This rearrangement joins TRBV9 to TRBJ1-2, with 8 bases aligning to TRBD1. The CDR3 is made up of 13 amino acids. Germline V gene sequence: CDR1 SGDLS, CDR2 YYNGEE. With V trimmed by 3 bases and J by 6 bases, 4 bases remained unmatched. The CDR3 DNA reads as TGTGCCAGCAGCGCCAGGGGGCGGAATGGCTACACCTTC. It translates to CASSARGRNGYTF.

The V gene is TRBV21-1, the J gene TRBJ1-2; no DNA check was done on the table's D call, TRBD1. TRBV21-1 is deemed a pseudogene. This CDR3 comprises 14 residues. The CDR3 here is CASVQGKRVYGYTF. DNA of the CDR3: TGTGCCAGCGTACAGGGTAAAAGAGTCTATGGCTACACCTTC.

This chain links TRBV11-3 with TRBJ2-1, with 10 bases identical to TRBD1. This CDR3 region has 15 residues. Germline V lookup: CDR1 SGHNT, CDR2 YENEEA. V shed 5 bases and J 4 bases; nucleotides not matched to a gene: 5. The CDR3 DNA follows: TGTGCCAGCAGCCCCGGGACAGGGGCTTACAATGAGCAGTTCTTC. Amino acid sequence: CASSPGTGAYNEQFF.

The chain couples TRBV2 to TRBJ2-3; D possibly corresponds to TRBD1 (5 bases). The CDR3 covers 14 residues. The germline CDR1 and CDR2 sequences are SNHLY and FYNNEI. Trimming stripped 7 bases from V and 2 bases from J, with 13 bases between. The CDR3 coding sequence is TGTGCCAGCATCCAGGACAAACTCACAGATACGCAGTATTTT. Translated, it gives CASIQDKLTDTQYF. The variable domain in full, completed from reference TRBV2 and TRBJ2-3, reads EPEVTQTPSHQVTQMGQEVILRCVPISNHLYFYWYRQILGQKVEFLVSFYNNEISEKSEIFDDQFSVERPDGSNFTLKIRSTKLEDSAMYFCASIQDKLTDTQYFGPGTRLTVL.

The chain is built from TRBV5-4 and TRBJ1-1, with TRBD1 matching 10 bases. This CDR3 has 14 amino acids. Looked up from germline, CDR1 is SGHNT and CDR2 is YYREEE (reference sequence). The ends lost 5 bases at V and 4 bases at J; junction bases unmatched: 5. In DNA, the CDR3 is TGTGCCAGCAGTCGACAGGGGGCGGTCACTGAAGCTTTCTTT. This translates into CASSRQGAVTEAFF.

This clone came up a few times. The chain has TRBV4-1 and TRBJ2-7, with 7 bases matching TRBD1. With V trimmed by 4 bases and J by 2 bases, 5 bases remained unmatched. CDR1 and CDR2 (germline): MGHRA, YSYEKL. The length of the CDR3 is 14 residues. The CDR3 is CASSRMTGTYEQYF. CDR3 nucleotide sequence: TGCGCCAGCAGCCGGATGACAGGGACCTACGAGCAGTACTTC.

The chain joins TRBV2 to TRBJ2-3; TRBD2 matches at 9 bases. The CDR3 runs to 15 residues. Germline V gives CDR1 SNHLY, CDR2 FYNNEI. Trimming removed 10 bases from V and 3 bases from J; junction bases left unmatched: 11. The CDR3 DNA reads TGTGCCAATACCATAGCGGGAGCGTGGACAGATACGCAGTATTTT. Its translation: CANTIAGAWTDTQYF.

The chain links TRBV9 to TRBJ2-1; no clear D gene. V lost 0 bases and J lost 10, with 11 bases in between. The CDR3 has 13 residues. Germline CDR1 is SGDLS and CDR2 is YYNGEE. The CDR3 reads CASSVESLREQFF. The CDR3 DNA follows: TGTGCCAGCAGCGTAGAGAGCCTGAGGGAGCAGTTCTTC.

This clone was detected only a few times. The rearrangement links TRBV28 to TRBJ2-7, with D uncertain. This CDR3 region has 13 residues. V was trimmed by 5 bases and J by 6 bases, leaving 14 bases between them. Germline CDR1 is MDHEN and CDR2 is SYDVKM. The CDR3 is CASSTPQAREQYF. The CDR3 DNA follows: TGTGCCAGCAGTACCCCGCAGGCCCGCGAGCAGTACTTC.

This clone was seen more than once but under ten times. The chain links TRBV28 to TRBJ2-3; TRBD2 is a possible D gene (6 bases). V was shortened by 5 bases and J by 5 bases, with 20 bases between the two germline ends. This CDR3 is 16 amino acids long. Germline CDR1 is MDHEN and CDR2 is SYDVKM. This CDR3 is CASSPWGDGGGDTQYF. The CDR3 DNA is TGTGCCAGCAGTCCTTGGGGGGACGGAGGTGGAGATACGCAGTATTTT.

The chain carries TRBV19 and TRBJ1-5, with no clear D. Germline values: CDR1 LNHDA, CDR2 SQIVND (reference sequence). This CDR3 spans 13 amino acids. Trimming pared 6 bases from V and 6 bases from J, leaving 12 bases between. The CDR3 loop is CASRSGISQPQHF. The CDR3 region has the DNA TGTGCCAGTAGATCAGGTATCAGTCAGCCCCAGCATTTT.

J is TRBJ2-4 and V is TRBV11-2; 9 bases are shared with TRBD2. The ends lost 0 bases at V and 5 bases at J; junction bases unmatched: 5. There are 16 residues in the CDR3. Germline-derived CDR1 and CDR2 are SGHAT and FQNNGV. CDR3 sequence: CASSLELAGVENIQYF. CDR3 DNA: TGTGCCAGCAGCTTAGAGTTAGCGGGAGTTGAAAACATTCAGTACTTC.

The rearrangement links TRBV4-2 to TRBJ1-6, with TRBD1 as a possible D gene (5 bases). Germline V gene lookup returns CDR1 LGHNA and CDR2 YNFKEQ. Trimming took 1 base from V and 6 from J, leaving 10 bases between them. This CDR3 region has 15 residues. CDR3 DNA: TGTGCCAGCAGCCAAGTCGGGAGGGGTAATTCACCCCTCCACTTT. Translation: CASSQVGRGNSPLHF.

V and J are TRBV27 and TRBJ2-7, with 8 bases that match TRBD1. V lost 5 bases and J lost 3; bases outside the gene matches: 6. CDR1 is MNHEY, CDR2 SMNVEV, per germline (reference sequence). This CDR3 is built from 14 residues. The CDR3 protein is CASSQGDRNYEQYF. CDR3 sequence (DNA): TGTGCCAGCAGTCAGGGGGACAGGAACTACGAGCAGTACTTC.

This sequence joins TRBV4-3 and TRBJ1-1, with D maybe TRBD1 (6 bases). Deletions cut 6 bases from V and 2 bases from J, with 10 bases between. In germline, CDR1 is LGHNA, CDR2 YSLEER. The CDR3 is made up of 13 amino acids. Here the CDR3 DNA reads TGCGCCAGCAGGCGACAGGAAAACACTGAAGCTTTCTTT. This gives the protein CASRRQENTEAFF.

The chain has TRBV18 and TRBJ1-1; tentative D call: TRBD1 (5 bases). Trimming shortened V by 2 bases and J by 1 base, and 17 bases separated the two germline ends. The CDR3 extends over 17 amino acids. Germline-derived CDR1 and CDR2 are KGHSH and LQKENI. The CDR3, as DNA: TGTGCCAGCTCACCAAGGGCCTACTGGGGCGAGAACACTGAAGCTTTCTTT. Amino acid sequence: CASSPRAYWGENTEAFF.

This chain connects TRBV5-4 to TRBJ2-5; 10 bases fit TRBD2. The J call may be mistaken, given a closer DNA end match to TRBJ2-7. Germline V CDR1 and CDR2: SGHNT, YYREEE (reference sequence). The CDR3 sequence is 16 residues long. The CDR3 coding sequence is TGTGCCAGCAGCCCGGGGGGGATAGCGGGGGGATACGAGCAGTACTTC. This codes for CASSPGGIAGGYEQYF.

The chain employs TRBV7-2 and TRBJ2-1; 7 bases align to TRBD2. CDR1 is SGHTA, CDR2 FQGNSA, per germline. The trim removed 1 base at V and 8 bases at J, leaving 11 bases unmatched. The CDR3 length is 16 residues. The CDR3 sequence is CASSLDAGGTRDEQFF. The CDR3 DNA sequence: TGTGCCAGCAGCTTAGACGCCGGGGGGACCAGGGATGAGCAGTTCTTC.

The chain carries TRBV28 and TRBJ1-6; 7 bases match TRBD1. The V gene's germline CDR1 is MDHEN and CDR2 SYDVKM. J gave up 3 bases and V 6 bases, and 2 bases lay outside the gene matches. There are 14 residues in the CDR3. The CDR3 protein is CASRGQSYNSPLHF. In DNA, the CDR3 is TGTGCCAGCAGGGGACAGAGCTATAATTCACCCCTCCACTTT.

This chain links TRBV5-4 with TRBJ2-5; 12 positions agree with TRBD2. The end of the DNA aligns better with TRBJ2-7, so the J call may be wrong. Germline V gives CDR1 SGHNT, CDR2 YYREEE (reference sequence). CDR3 length equals 15 residues. The CDR3: CASSTQTSGSYEQYF. DNA for the CDR3: TGTGCCAGCAGCACCCAGACTAGCGGGAGCTACGAGCAGTACTTC.

J is TRBJ1-4 and V is TRBV2; the match to TRBD1 covers 9 bases. This CDR3 comprises 14 residues. The V gene's germline CDR1 is SNHLY and CDR2 FYNNEI. V shed 6 bases, J shed 5 bases, and the junction held 4 bases outside the gene matches. The CDR3 coding sequence is TGTGCCAGCAGCCGACAGGGGGTGAATGAAAAACTGTTTTTT. It encodes CASSRQGVNEKLFF. The full variable domain, rest sourced from reference TRBV2 and TRBJ1-4, is EPEVTQTPSHQVTQMGQEVILRCVPISNHLYFYWYRQILGQKVEFLVSFYNNEISEKSEIFDDQFSVERPDGSNFTLKIRSTKLEDSAMYFCASSRQGVNEKLFFGSGTQLSVL.

The rearrangement joins TRBV28 to TRBJ2-6; D is possibly TRBD1 (5 bases). V was clipped by 5 bases and J by 2 bases, with 7 bases between them. The CDR3 extends over 14 amino acids. The germline CDR1 and CDR2 sequences are MDHEN and SYDVKM. This CDR3 is CASSRTTGANVLTF. CDR3 DNA: TGTGCCAGCAGTCGGACAACTGGGGCCAACGTCCTGACTTTC.

The V and J genes are TRBV28 and TRBJ1-2; D ambiguous. Trimming cost V 6 bases and J 4 bases, with 6 bases left between them. The germline V gene has CDR1 MDHEN and CDR2 SYDVKM. The CDR3 has 11 amino acids. CDR3 nucleotide sequence: TGTGCCAGCAGCTATATCTATGGCTACACCTTC. This translates into CASSYIYGYTF.

The rearrangement joins TRBV25-1 to TRBJ2-1; 10 positions agree with TRBD2. The CDR3 covers 16 residues. CDR1 MGHDK and CDR2 SYGVNS come from the germline V gene. Trimming at V came to 2 bases and at J to 4 bases, leaving 5 bases not matched to a gene. CDR3 DNA: TGTGCCAGCAGTGAACCCAGCGGGAGGGGTTACAATGAGCAGTTCTTC. This gives the protein CASSEPSGRGYNEQFF.

There are a few counts of this clone. The chain combines TRBV15 with TRBJ1-2; 8 positions agree with TRBD1. This CDR3 is 16 amino acids long. V lost 0 bases, J lost 5 bases, and 8 bases stayed unmatched. CDR1 is LNHNV, CDR2 YYDKDF, per germline (reference sequence). CDR3 in amino acids: CATSRDRTGLYYGYTF. Written as DNA, the CDR3 is TGTGCCACCAGCAGAGATCGGACAGGGCTCTATTATGGCTACACCTTC.

In DNA, the CDR3 is TGCGCCAGCAGTAACAATTGGGCAGGGGGCTCGGCTAGCGGGAGTCACCCAGAGCAGTACTTC. Amino acids: CASSNNWAGGSASGSHPEQYF. The chain links TRBV5-1 to TRBJ2-7; 10 bases line up with TRBD2. Germline V CDR1 and CDR2: SGHRS, YFSETQ. With 5 bases clipped from V and 7 bases from J, the junction kept 30 bases outside the gene matches. The CDR3 extends over 21 amino acids.

This clone was seen more than once but under ten times. V usage is TRBV5-1 and J usage is TRBJ2-5; 10 bases map to TRBD1. Germline V gene sequence: CDR1 SGHRS, CDR2 YFSETQ. The length of the CDR3 is 15 residues. The V segment lost 3 bases and the J segment 5 bases; nucleotides outside the gene matches: 7. The CDR3, as DNA: TGCGCCAGCAGCTCGGGGACAGGGGCGTGGGAGACCCAGTACTTC. Protein product: CASSSGTGAWETQYF.